The 5 T cell receptor beta chains below come from one sample, sequenced in a study of CD8 T cells in Susac syndrome. Reverse transcription used about 0.5 to 1 ug RNA and random hexamers. TCRdb used MiXCR to reprocess the immunoSEQ multiplex PCR reads, holding one entry per CDR3 protein. The sample includes fewer than 100,000 distinct CDR3 sequences, roughly 91% of them seen just once. Source material: CD8+ T cells from PBMCs. All receptors derive from a human donor with multiple sclerosis.

This chain uses TRBV19 with TRBJ2-7; D call uncertain. The CDR3 has 14 amino acids. Germline values: CDR1 LNHDA, CDR2 SQIVND (reference sequence). The germline V and J ends were trimmed by 5 bases and 3 bases, with 14 bases remaining between them. The CDR3 loop reads CASSAAASDYEQYF. The CDR3 coding sequence is TGTGCCAGTAGTGCCGCGGCTAGTGACTACGAGCAGTACTTC.

The chain combines TRBV7-9 with TRBJ1-1, with 9 bases identical to TRBD1. The CDR3 runs to 17 residues. CDR1 SEHNR and CDR2 FQNEAQ come from the germline V gene (reference sequence). With V trimmed by 3 bases and J by 1 base, 9 bases remained unmatched. The chain's CDR3 is CASSLGVRDRANTEAFF. Written as DNA, the CDR3 is TGTGCCAGCAGCTTGGGAGTCCGGGACAGGGCGAACACTGAAGCTTTCTTT.

The chain has TRBV2 and TRBJ1-6, with D possibly being TRBD1 (6 bases). From germline, CDR1 is SNHLY and CDR2 FYNNEI. The CDR3 runs 15 residues. The V and J ends lost 1 base and 7 bases respectively, with 11 bases between them. The chain's CDR3 is CASSEGTAENSPLHF. DNA for the CDR3: TGTGCCAGCAGTGAAGGGACAGCTGAGAATTCACCCCTCCACTTT. Based on the CDR3 plus reference TRBV2 and TRBJ1-6, the full variable domain is EPEVTQTPSHQVTQMGQEVILRCVPISNHLYFYWYRQILGQKVEFLVSFYNNEISEKSEIFDDQFSVERPDGSNFTLKIRSTKLEDSAMYFCASSEGTAENSPLHFGNGTRLTVT.

This chain joins TRBV20-1 and TRBJ2-1, with TRBD2 identical over 13 bases. Losses at the gene ends were 7 bases for V and 4 bases for J; bases not matched to a gene: 1. The length of the CDR3 is 13 residues. The germline gives CDR1 DFQATT, CDR2 SNEGSKA (reference sequence). The CDR3 coding sequence is TGCAGTGGGGGACTAGCGGGGTACAATGAGCAGTTCTTC. It specifies CSGGLAGYNEQFF.

The chain is built from TRBV9 and TRBJ1-2, with a possible D match to TRBD1 (5 bases). The germline CDR1 and CDR2 sequences are SGDLS and YYNGEE. The CDR3 consists of 13 residues. V dropped 4 bases and J dropped 3 bases, with 10 bases sitting between them. The CDR3 DNA follows: TGTGCCAGCAGCCTAGCGGGGGACTATGGCTACACCTTC. This translates into CASSLAGDYGYTF.